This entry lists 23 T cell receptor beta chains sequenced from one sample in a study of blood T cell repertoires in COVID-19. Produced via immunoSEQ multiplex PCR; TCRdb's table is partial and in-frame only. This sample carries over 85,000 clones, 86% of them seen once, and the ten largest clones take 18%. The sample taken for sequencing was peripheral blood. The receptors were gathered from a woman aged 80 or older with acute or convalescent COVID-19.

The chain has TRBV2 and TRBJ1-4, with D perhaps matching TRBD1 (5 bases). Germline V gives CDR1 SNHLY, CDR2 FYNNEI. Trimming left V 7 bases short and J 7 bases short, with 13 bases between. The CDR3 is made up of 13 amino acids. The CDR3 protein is CASMGGSSEKLFF. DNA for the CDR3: TGTGCCAGCATGGGGGGGTCTAGTGAAAAACTGTTTTTT.

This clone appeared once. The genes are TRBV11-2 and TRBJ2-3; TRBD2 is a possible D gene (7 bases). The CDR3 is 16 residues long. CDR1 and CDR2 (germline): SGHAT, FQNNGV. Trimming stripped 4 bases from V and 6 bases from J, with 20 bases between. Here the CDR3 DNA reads TGTGCCAGCAGCTCCAGTCTAGGGGGGGTGCGGGATACGCAGTATTTT. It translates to CASSSSLGGVRDTQYF.

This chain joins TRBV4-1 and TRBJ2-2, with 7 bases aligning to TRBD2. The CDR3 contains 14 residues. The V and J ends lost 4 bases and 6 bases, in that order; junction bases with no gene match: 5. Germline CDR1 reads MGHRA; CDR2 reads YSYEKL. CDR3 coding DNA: TGCGCCAGCAGCCGTGAAGGACTAGCCGGGGAGCTGTTTTTT. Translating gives CASSREGLAGELFF.

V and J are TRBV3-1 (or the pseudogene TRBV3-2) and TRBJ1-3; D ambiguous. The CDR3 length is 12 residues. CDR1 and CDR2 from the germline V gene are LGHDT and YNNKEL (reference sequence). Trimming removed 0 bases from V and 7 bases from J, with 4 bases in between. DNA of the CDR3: TGTGCCAGCAGCCAAGACGAGAACACCATATATTTT. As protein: CASSQDENTIYF.

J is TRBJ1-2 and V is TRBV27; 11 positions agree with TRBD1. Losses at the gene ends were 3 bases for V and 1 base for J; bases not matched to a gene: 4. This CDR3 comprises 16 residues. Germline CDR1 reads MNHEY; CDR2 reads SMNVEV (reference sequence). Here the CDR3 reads CASSFAGTGGNYGYTF. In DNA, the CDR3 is TGTGCCAGCAGTTTCGCCGGGACAGGGGGTAACTATGGCTACACCTTC.

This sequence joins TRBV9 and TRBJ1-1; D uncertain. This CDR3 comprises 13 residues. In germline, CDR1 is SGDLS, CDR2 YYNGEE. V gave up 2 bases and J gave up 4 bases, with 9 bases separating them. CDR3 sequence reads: CASSVLPGTEAFF. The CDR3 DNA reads TGTGCCAGCAGCGTTCTGCCGGGCACTGAAGCTTTCTTT. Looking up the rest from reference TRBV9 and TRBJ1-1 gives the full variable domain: DSGVTQTPKHLITATGQRVTLRCSPRSGDLSVYWYQQSLDQGLQFLIQYYNGEERAKGNILERFSAQQFPDLHSELNLSSLELGDSALYFCASSVLPGTEAFFGQGTRLTVV.

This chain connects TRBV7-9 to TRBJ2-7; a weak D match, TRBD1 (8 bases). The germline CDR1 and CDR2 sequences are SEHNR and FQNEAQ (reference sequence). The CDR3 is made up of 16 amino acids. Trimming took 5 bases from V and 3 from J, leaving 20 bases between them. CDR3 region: CASSVLDRGGSYEQYF. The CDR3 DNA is TGTGCCAGCAGCGTATTAGACAGGGGCGGGAGCTACGAGCAGTACTTC.

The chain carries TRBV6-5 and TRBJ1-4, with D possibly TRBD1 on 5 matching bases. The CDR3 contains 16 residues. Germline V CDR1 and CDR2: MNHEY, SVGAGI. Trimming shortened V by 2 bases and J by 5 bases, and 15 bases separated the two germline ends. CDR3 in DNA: TGTGCCAGCAGTTACGGGGTGGGGCCGGTAAATGAAAAACTGTTTTTT. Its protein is CASSYGVGPVNEKLFF.

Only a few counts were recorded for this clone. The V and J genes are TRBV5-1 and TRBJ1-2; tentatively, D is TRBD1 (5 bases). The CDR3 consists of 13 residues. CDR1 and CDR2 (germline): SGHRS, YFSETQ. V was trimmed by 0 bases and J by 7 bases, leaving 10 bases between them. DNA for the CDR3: TGCGCCAGCAGCTTGGTCAGGGATGGTGGCTACACCTTC. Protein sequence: CASSLVRDGGYTF.

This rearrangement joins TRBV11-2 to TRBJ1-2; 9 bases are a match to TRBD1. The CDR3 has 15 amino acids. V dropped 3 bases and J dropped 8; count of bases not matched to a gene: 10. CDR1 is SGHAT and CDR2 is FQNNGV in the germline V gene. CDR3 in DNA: TGTGCCAGCAGCTTTTCGGGACAGGGTATCGGCGGCTACACCTTC. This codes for CASSFSGQGIGGYTF.

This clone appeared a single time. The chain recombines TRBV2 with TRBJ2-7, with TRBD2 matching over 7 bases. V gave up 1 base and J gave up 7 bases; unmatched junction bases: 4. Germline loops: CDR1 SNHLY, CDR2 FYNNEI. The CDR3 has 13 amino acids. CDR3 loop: CASSEERGGEQYF. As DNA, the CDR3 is TGTGCCAGCAGTGAAGAGCGGGGAGGGGAGCAGTACTTC.

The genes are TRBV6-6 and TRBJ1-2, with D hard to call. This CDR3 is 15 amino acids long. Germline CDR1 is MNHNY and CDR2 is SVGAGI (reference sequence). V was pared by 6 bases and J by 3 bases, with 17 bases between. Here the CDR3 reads CASSPLVPLDYGYTF. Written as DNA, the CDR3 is TGTGCCAGCAGCCCCCTCGTTCCACTTGACTATGGCTACACCTTC.

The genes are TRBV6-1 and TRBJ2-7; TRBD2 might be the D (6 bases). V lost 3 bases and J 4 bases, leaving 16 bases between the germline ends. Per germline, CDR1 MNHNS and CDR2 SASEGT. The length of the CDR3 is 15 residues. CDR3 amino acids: CASSDISGVPYEQYF. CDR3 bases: TGTGCCAGCAGTGACATCTCGGGGGTTCCTTACGAGCAGTACTTC.

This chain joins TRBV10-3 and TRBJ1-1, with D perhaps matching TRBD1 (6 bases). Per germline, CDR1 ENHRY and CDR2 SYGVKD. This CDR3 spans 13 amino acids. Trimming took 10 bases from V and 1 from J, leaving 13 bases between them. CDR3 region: CATRWTENTEAFF. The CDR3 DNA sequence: TGTGCCACCCGTTGGACAGAGAACACTGAAGCTTTCTTT.

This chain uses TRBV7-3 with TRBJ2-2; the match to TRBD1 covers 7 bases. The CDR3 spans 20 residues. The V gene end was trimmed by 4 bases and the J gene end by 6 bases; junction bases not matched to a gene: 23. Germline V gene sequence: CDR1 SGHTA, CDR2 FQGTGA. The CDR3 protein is CASSSGKGMGQFSQAGELFF. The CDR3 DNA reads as TGTGCCAGCAGCTCAGGCAAAGGTATGGGACAGTTTTCGCAGGCCGGGGAGCTGTTTTTT.

CDR3 in DNA: TGTGCCAGCAGTGAAACCCCAAAACTAGCGGGGGTCTACGAGCAGTACTTC. Translating gives CASSETPKLAGVYEQYF. The V gene is TRBV2, the J gene TRBJ2-7; 11 bases are shared with TRBD2. Germline-derived CDR1 and CDR2 are SNHLY and FYNNEI. The CDR3 consists of 17 residues. Germline trimming cut 2 bases from V and 3 bases from J; bases unmatched to any gene: 9.

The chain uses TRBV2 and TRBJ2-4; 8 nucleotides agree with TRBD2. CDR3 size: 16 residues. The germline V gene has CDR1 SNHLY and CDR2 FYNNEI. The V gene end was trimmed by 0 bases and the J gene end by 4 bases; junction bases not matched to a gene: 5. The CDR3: CASSEAPGGGKNIQYF. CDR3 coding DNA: TGTGCCAGCAGTGAAGCCCCGGGAGGGGGGAAAAACATTCAGTACTTC.

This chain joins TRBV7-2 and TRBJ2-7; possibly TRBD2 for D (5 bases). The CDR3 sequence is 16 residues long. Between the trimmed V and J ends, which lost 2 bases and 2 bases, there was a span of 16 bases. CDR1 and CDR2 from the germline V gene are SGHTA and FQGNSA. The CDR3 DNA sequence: TGTGCCAGCAGCTTATTTTGGAGCCCGGGGACCTACGAGCAGTACTTC. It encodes CASSLFWSPGTYEQYF.

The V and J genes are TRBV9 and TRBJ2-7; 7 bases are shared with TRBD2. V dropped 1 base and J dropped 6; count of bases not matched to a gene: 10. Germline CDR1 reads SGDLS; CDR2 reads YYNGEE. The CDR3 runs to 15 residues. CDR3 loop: CASSVSPGGNTEQYF. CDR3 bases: TGTGCCAGCAGCGTATCGCCGGGGGGAAATACCGAGCAGTACTTC.

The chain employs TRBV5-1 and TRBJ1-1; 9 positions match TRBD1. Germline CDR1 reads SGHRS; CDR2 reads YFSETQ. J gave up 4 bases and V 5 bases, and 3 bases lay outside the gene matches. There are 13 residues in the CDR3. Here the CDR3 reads CASRLTGGTEAFF. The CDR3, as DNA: TGCGCCAGCAGACTGACAGGGGGCACTGAAGCTTTCTTT.

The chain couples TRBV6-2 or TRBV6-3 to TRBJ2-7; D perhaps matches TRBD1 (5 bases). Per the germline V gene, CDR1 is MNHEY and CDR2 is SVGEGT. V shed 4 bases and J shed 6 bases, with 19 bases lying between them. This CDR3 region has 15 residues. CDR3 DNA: TGTGCCAGCAGTTGGCGACTTACAGGATTCGGCGAGCAGTACTTC. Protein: CASSWRLTGFGEQYF.

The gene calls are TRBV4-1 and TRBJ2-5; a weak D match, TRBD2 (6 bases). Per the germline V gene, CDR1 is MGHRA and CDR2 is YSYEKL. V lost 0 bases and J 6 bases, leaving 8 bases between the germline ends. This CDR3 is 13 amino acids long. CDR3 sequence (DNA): TGCGCCAGCAGCCAAGATCGGGGGAAGACCCAGTACTTC. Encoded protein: CASSQDRGKTQYF.

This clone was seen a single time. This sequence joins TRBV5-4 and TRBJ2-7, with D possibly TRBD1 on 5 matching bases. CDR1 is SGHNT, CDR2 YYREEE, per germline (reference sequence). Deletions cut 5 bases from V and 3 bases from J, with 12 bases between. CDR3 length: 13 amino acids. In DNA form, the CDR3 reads TGTGCCAGCAGTCTACCTACAGGCTACGAGCAGTACTTC. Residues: CASSLPTGYEQYF.